What follows are 27 T cell receptor beta chains derived from one specimen sequenced in a study of glioma-infiltrating T cells. TCR alpha and beta CDR3 regions were amplified from RNA using iRepertoire nested multiplex PCR. TCRdb processed the multiplex PCR reads anew with MiXCR; each CDR3 protein has one entry. Of about 130,000 distinct CDR3 sequences listed, about 22% are singletons. Sequencing was carried out using glioma tissue, nonneoplastic brain tissue, or PBMCs (not recorded which). The receptors come from a human donor with low-grade glioma or glioblastoma, undergoing nonglioma brain surgery, or in good health (not recorded which).

This clonotype was seen a handful of times. The chain combines TRBV20-1 with TRBJ1-1; D not resolved. The CDR3 totals 13 residues. Germline CDR1 is DFQATT and CDR2 is SNEGSKA (reference sequence). V lost 3 bases and J 6 bases, leaving 14 bases between the germline ends. The DNA for the CDR3 is TGCAGTGCTAGGGGTGGTCCCGGCGCTGAAGCTTTCTTT. Amino acids: CSARGGPGAEAFF.

As to this clonotype: A read error is possible here, since a much larger clone lies one base away. V gene TRBV6-1 combines with J gene TRBJ1-6, with D unclear. This CDR3 has 14 residues. CDR1 MNHNS and CDR2 SASEGT come from the germline V gene. CDR3 amino acids: CATSGLSRSSPLHF. In DNA form, the CDR3 reads TGTGCCACCAGTGGACTCTCACGTAGTTCACCCCTCCACTTT.

In its sample, this clonotype was seen a few times. The chain combines TRBV7-2 with TRBJ2-7; D possibly matches TRBD1 or TRBD2 (5 bases each). This CDR3 is built from 13 residues. Per germline, CDR1 SGHTA and CDR2 FQGNSA. Trimming stripped 0 bases from V and 7 bases from J, with 10 bases between. CDR3 coding DNA: TGTGCCAGCAGCTTAGCGCTAGAGGGGGAGCAGTACGTC. As protein: CASSLALEGEQYV.

A few counts support this clonotype. The gene calls are TRBV7-2 and TRBJ1-2; D gene unclear. Germline-derived CDR1 and CDR2 are SGHTA and FQGNSA. Trimming removed 2 bases from V and 7 bases from J, with 23 bases in between. The CDR3 length is 17 residues. CDR3 sequence: CASSLYSDGAAAGGYTF. The DNA for the CDR3 is TGTGCCAGCAGCTTATACTCCGACGGAGCCGCGGCTGGTGGCTACACCTTC.

The chain is built from TRBV6-1 and TRBJ1-2; weak D call: TRBD1 (6 bases). The CDR3 totals 15 residues. In germline, CDR1 is MNHNS, CDR2 SASEGT. Trimming shortened V by 5 bases and J by 4 bases, and 17 bases separated the two germline ends. The CDR3 DNA reads TGTGCCAGCAGTCAAGACAGGAGGCGGATCTATGGCTACACCTTC. This encodes CASSQDRRRIYGYTF.

This chain uses TRBV7-3 with TRBJ2-1; 7 bases line up with TRBD2. The germline gives CDR1 SGHTA, CDR2 FQGTGA. The J segment lost 0 bases and the V segment lost 4 bases, leaving 9 bases of the junction unmatched. The CDR3 loop spans 17 amino acids. Here the CDR3 reads CASSSRAAGPSYNEQFF. The CDR3, as DNA: TGTGCCAGCAGCTCAAGAGCAGCGGGGCCCTCCTACAATGAGCAGTTCTTC.

This clonotype was detected only a few times. The chain recombines TRBV7-9 with TRBJ1-1, with D uncertain. Germline CDR1 is SEHNR and CDR2 is FQNEAQ (reference sequence). The V and J ends lost 10 bases and 11 bases respectively, with 17 bases between them. The CDR3 length is 11 residues. CDR3 coding DNA: TGTGCCACTCAAGACCGCACGGGGGCTTTCTTT. Protein: CATQDRTGAFF.

This clonotype has ten or more counts. V usage is TRBV6-1 and J usage is TRBJ1-2, with a tentative D call TRBD1 (5 bases). CDR1 and CDR2 (germline): MNHNS, SASEGT. The CDR3 runs to 14 residues. V was shortened by 1 base and J by 4 bases, with 10 bases between the two germline ends. The CDR3 sequence: CASSEGAGPYGYTF. The CDR3 coding sequence is TGTGCCAGCAGTGAAGGGGCAGGGCCCTATGGCTACACCTTC.

A note on this clonotype: A read error may explain this, as a much larger clone is one base away. The gene calls are TRBV20-1 and TRBJ2-5; no reliable D call. This CDR3 contains 13 residues. Germline V gives CDR1 DFQATT, CDR2 SNEGSKA (reference sequence). V lost 2 bases and J lost 7, with 14 bases in between. The CDR3 nucleotides are TGCAGTGCTAGATCCTACGATAAAGGGACCCAGTACTTC. Residues: CSARSYDKGTQYF.

This clonotype showed up just a few times. The CDR3 DNA reads as TGTGCCAGCAGCCAAGAGGGGAGGAGCCACACCTTC. Residues: CASSQEGRSHTF. The gene calls are TRBV3-1 and TRBJ1-2; D is unresolved. The ends were cut back, 0 bases at V and 12 bases at J, with 11 bases in the middle. Per germline, CDR1 LGHDT and CDR2 YNNKEL (reference sequence). The length of the CDR3 is 12 residues.

This clonotype was recorded at least ten times. This chain joins TRBV20-1 and TRBJ2-5; unclear D gene. Trimming left V 2 bases short and J 2 bases short, with 9 bases between. The CDR3 sequence is 13 residues long. From germline, CDR1 is DFQATT and CDR2 SNEGSKA (reference sequence). DNA of the CDR3: TGCAGTGCTAGATCCGGGCAGCAAGAGACCCAGTACTTC. This codes for CSARSGQQETQYF.

This clonotype was seen ten or more times. The V call is TRBV15, the J call TRBJ2-1; D is ambiguous. CDR1 LNHNV and CDR2 YYDKDF come from the germline V gene (reference sequence). This CDR3 has 15 residues. V lost 0 bases and J 0 bases, leaving 6 bases between the germline ends. The CDR3 sequence: CATSRDLSSYNEQFF. CDR3 bases: TGTGCCACCAGCAGAGATTTAAGCTCCTACAATGAGCAGTTCTTC.

This chain links TRBV6-1 with TRBJ2-1; D unresolved. Germline CDR1 reads MNHNS; CDR2 reads SASEGT. The CDR3 loop spans 12 amino acids. Trimming shortened V by 6 bases and J by 5 bases, and 8 bases separated the two germline ends. DNA of the CDR3: TGTGCCAGCAGAGCAGCTGACAATGAGCAGTTCTTC. This encodes CASRAADNEQFF.

The gene calls are TRBV7-3 and TRBJ2-3; 14 nucleotides agree with TRBD2. Trimming took 4 bases from V and 5 from J; bases not matched to a gene: 8. Looked up from germline, CDR1 is SGHTA and CDR2 is FQGTGA. This CDR3 region has 17 residues. The CDR3 region is CASSSLGLAGGGDTQYF. The DNA for the CDR3 is TGTGCCAGCAGCTCCCTCGGACTAGCGGGGGGTGGAGATACGCAGTATTTT.

There are a few counts of this clonotype. The CDR3 nucleotides are TGTGCCAGCAGGCCGACAGGGGGTGACTATGGCTACACCTTC. It specifies CASRPTGGDYGYTF. This chain connects TRBV28 to TRBJ1-2, with 9 bases that match TRBD1. This CDR3 is built from 14 residues. After removal of 6 bases from V and 3 bases from J, the junction contained 5 bases not matched to a gene. From germline, CDR1 is MDHEN and CDR2 SYDVKM.

This clonotype was recorded a few times. The CDR3 reads CASSLLQGAGNSPLHF. The CDR3 bases are TGTGCCAGCAGCCTCCTCCAGGGGGCAGGGAATTCACCCCTCCACTTT. The chain has TRBV6-1 and TRBJ1-6; the match to TRBD1 covers 8 bases. J was trimmed by 7 bases and V by 6 bases; bases with no gene match: 11. CDR1 and CDR2 from the germline V gene are MNHNS and SASEGT. This CDR3 has 16 amino acids.

The chain couples TRBV19 to TRBJ1-4; 12 nucleotides line up with TRBD1. V lost 7 bases and J lost 5; bases outside the gene matches: 11. The CDR3 is made up of 17 amino acids. CDR1 LNHDA and CDR2 SQIVND come from the germline V gene (reference sequence). CDR3 amino acids: CASNPGQGAMENEKLFF. DNA of the CDR3: TGTGCCAGTAACCCGGGACAGGGGGCAATGGAGAATGAAAAACTGTTTTTT. Complete variable domain (other parts from reference TRBV19 and TRBJ1-4): DGGITQSPKYLFRKEGQNVTLSCEQNLNHDAMYWYRQDPGQGLRLIYYSQIVNDFQKGDIAEGYSVSREKKESFPLTVTSAQKNPTAFYLCASNPGQGAMENEKLFFGSGTQLSVL.

Ten or more counts support this clonotype. The chain carries TRBV27 and TRBJ1-3; TRBD1 matches 7 bases. J gave up 0 bases and V 6 bases, and 2 bases lay outside the gene matches. The CDR3 has 14 amino acids. Germline loops: CDR1 MNHEY, CDR2 SMNVEV (reference sequence). CDR3 amino acids: CASRRTGSGNTIYF. The CDR3 DNA follows: TGTGCCAGCAGGCGGACAGGCTCTGGAAACACCATATATTTT.

At least ten counts were recorded for this clonotype. The genes are TRBV15 and TRBJ1-1, with a possible D match to TRBD1 (5 bases). Trimming cost V 7 bases and J 10 bases, with 16 bases left between them. The CDR3 extends over 12 amino acids. The germline CDR1 and CDR2 sequences are LNHNV and YYDKDF (reference sequence). This CDR3 is CATTRGGAAAFF. DNA of the CDR3: TGTGCCACCACACGTGGCGGGGCCGCAGCTTTCTTT.

This chain uses TRBV2 with TRBJ2-3; D is undetermined. The V and J ends lost 3 bases and 3 bases respectively, with 10 bases between them. The CDR3 is made up of 14 amino acids. From germline, CDR1 is SNHLY and CDR2 FYNNEI. The CDR3 nucleotides are TGTGCCAGCAGTGACACCTCTAGAACAGATACGCAGTATTTT. Its translation: CASSDTSRTDTQYF.

This clonotype appeared many times. The rearrangement links TRBV6-6 to TRBJ1-3; D is undetermined. Between the trimmed V and J ends, which lost 0 bases and 0 bases, there was a span of 9 bases. CDR3 length equals 16 residues. Germline assignment: CDR1 MNHNY and CDR2 SVGAGI (reference sequence). CDR3 sequence: CASSYSRSVSGNTIYF. The CDR3 nucleotides are TGTGCCAGCAGTTACTCGCGCAGCGTCTCTGGAAACACCATATATTTT.

The J gene is TRBJ2-5, the V gene TRBV30, with 7 bases aligning to TRBD1. CDR3 length equals 14 residues. CDR1 and CDR2 (germline): GTSNPN, SVGIG (reference sequence). V shed 0 bases and J 2 bases; nucleotides not matched to a gene: 3. CDR3 in DNA: TGTGCCTGGAGTGTAACAGGGGCACAAGAGACCCAGTACTTC. It encodes CAWSVTGAQETQYF.

This rearrangement joins TRBV19 to TRBJ2-1; D is uncertain. The CDR3 is made up of 14 amino acids. V was cut by 5 bases and J by 6 bases, with 14 bases left in between. CDR1 and CDR2 from the germline V gene are LNHDA and SQIVND (reference sequence). CDR3 protein: CASSSYPPSNEQFF. The CDR3 DNA is TGTGCCAGTAGTTCTTACCCCCCCTCCAATGAGCAGTTCTTC. Variable domain in full (rest from reference TRBV19 and TRBJ2-1): DGGITQSPKYLFRKEGQNVTLSCEQNLNHDAMYWYRQDPGQGLRLIYYSQIVNDFQKGDIAEGYSVSREKKESFPLTVTSAQKNPTAFYLCASSSYPPSNEQFFGPGTRLTVL.

The rearrangement uses TRBV24-1 and TRBJ2-2; D is perhaps TRBD1 or TRBD2 (7 bases each). The V gene's germline CDR1 is KGHDR and CDR2 SFDVKD. Trimming took 0 bases from V and 2 from J, leaving 18 bases between them. The CDR3 consists of 19 residues. This CDR3 reads CATSDLQSGGQSNTGELFF. For the CDR3, the DNA is TGTGCCACCAGTGATTTGCAGTCGGGGGGACAGTCAAACACCGGGGAGCTGTTTTTT.

CDR3 DNA sequence: TGTGCCAGCAGTATGACAGGGGGGACTGAAGCTTTCTTT. Amino acid sequence: CASSMTGGTEAFF. This chain joins TRBV6-5 and TRBJ1-1; TRBD1 aligns across 9 bases. Germline CDR1 and CDR2: MNHEY and SVGAGI. The V segment lost 5 bases and the J segment 5 bases; nucleotides outside the gene matches: 3. There are 13 residues in the CDR3.

In the case of this clonotype: A much larger clone lies a single base off, so this may be a read error. The gene calls are TRBV15 and TRBJ1-1, with D uncertain. The CDR3 has 14 residues. V shed 0 bases and J shed 5 bases, with 10 bases lying between them. Germline V lookup: CDR1 LNHNV, CDR2 YYDKDF (reference sequence). The CDR3, as DNA: TGTGCCACCAGCAGAGATCTGCGGGCGACTGAAGCTTTCTTT. Translating it yields CATSRDLRATEAFF.

About this clonotype itself: The missing conserved phenylalanine or tryptophan at the end of this CDR3 makes a read error likely. The chain has TRBV6-1 and TRBJ2-1; D may be TRBD2 (6 bases). Looked up from germline, CDR1 is MNHNS and CDR2 is SASEGT. V shed 1 base and J shed 7 bases, with 14 bases lying between them. The CDR3 has 15 residues. The DNA for the CDR3 is TGTGCCAGCAGTGAAGTGTGGGAGGTAAAAAATGAGCAGTTCCTC. Translation gives CASSEVWEVKNEQFL.